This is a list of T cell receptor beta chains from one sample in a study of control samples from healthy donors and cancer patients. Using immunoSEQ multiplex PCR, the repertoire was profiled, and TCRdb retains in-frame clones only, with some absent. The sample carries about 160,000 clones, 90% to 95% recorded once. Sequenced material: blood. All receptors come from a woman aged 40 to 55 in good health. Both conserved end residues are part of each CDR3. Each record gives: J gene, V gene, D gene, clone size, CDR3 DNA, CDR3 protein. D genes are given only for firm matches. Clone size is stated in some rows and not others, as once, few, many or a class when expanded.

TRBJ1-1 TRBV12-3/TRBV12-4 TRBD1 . TGTGCCAGCAGTTTTTCGTGGGGACAGCAGGCTTTCTTT CASSFSWGQQAFF
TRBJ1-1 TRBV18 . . TGTGCCAGCTCACTAACTCCGCGGGGGGACACTGAAGCTTTCTTT CASSLTPRGDTEAFF
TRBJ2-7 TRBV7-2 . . TGTGCCAGCAGCCCATCCAGGGGACGGGGCGAGCAGTACTTC CASSPSRGRGEQYF
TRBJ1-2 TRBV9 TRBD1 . TGTGCCAGCAGCGAAAACCGGGACAGCGGCTATGGCTACACCTTC CASSENRDSGYGYTF
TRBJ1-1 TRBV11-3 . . TGTGCCAGCAGCTTACGGGGCACTGAAGCTTTCTTT CASSLRGTEAFF
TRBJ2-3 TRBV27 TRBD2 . TGTGCCAGCAGTCAGCGGGGACTAGCGGGGGAGAGCACAGATACGCAGTATTTT CASSQRGLAGESTDTQYF
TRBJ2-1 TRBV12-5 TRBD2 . TGTGCTAGTGGCCCGGTAGGGGGGACTAGCGGGACCTCCTACAATGAGCAGTTCTTC CASGPVGGTSGTSYNEQFF
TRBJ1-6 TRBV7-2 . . TGTGCCAGCAGCTTAGCGGTGCTGAGCTCCTATAATTCACCCCTCCACTTT CASSLAVLSSYNSPLHF
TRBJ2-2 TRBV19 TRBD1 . TGTGCCAGCGAGACAGGGTGGGTCACCGGGGAGCTGTTTTTT CASETGWVTGELFF
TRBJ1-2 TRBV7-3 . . TGTGCCAGCAGCCCCAATTCCGGACGGCAATATGGCTACACCTTC CASSPNSGRQYGYTF
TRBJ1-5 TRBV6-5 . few TGTGCCAGCAGTTACGACAGAAATCAGCCCCAGCATTTT CASSYDRNQPQHF
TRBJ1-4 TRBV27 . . TGTGCCAGCCGTTTCTCAGGGGACAATGAAAAACTGTTTTTT CASRFSGDNEKLFF
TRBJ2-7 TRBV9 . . TGTGCCAGCAGCCCCGATATCGGGGAGGAAAGCTCCTACGAGCAGTACTTC CASSPDIGEESSYEQYF
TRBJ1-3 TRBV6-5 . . TGTGCCAGCAGAACAGGTTTTCCTGGAAACACCATATATTTT CASRTGFPGNTIYF
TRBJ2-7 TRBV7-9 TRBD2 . TGTGCCAGCAGCCTACTAGCGACCTACGAGCAGTACTTC CASSLLATYEQYF
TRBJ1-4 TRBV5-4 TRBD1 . TGTGCCAGCAGCTCAACAGGGGGAAGTAATGAAAAACTGTTTTTT CASSSTGGSNEKLFF